Reported below is one TCR beta chain. The data derive from a study of T-cell memory formation after mild COVID-19. Germline values: CDR1 DFQATT, CDR2 SNEGSKA (reference sequence). The CDR3 spans 14 residues. Trimming took 5 bases from V and 2 from J, leaving 13 bases between them. From the 5' RACE reads, TCRdb called clonotypes with MiXCR, one entry per CDR3 protein. The sample holds approximately 350,000 distinct CDR3 sequences, under 15% seen once. Sequenced: PBMCs or a T cell subset sorted from them (not recorded which). This sequence was found in a man aged 18 to 30 who had mild COVID-19 (a few samples of this study predate the infection). Cell type and time point are not known. The chain combines TRBV20-1 with TRBJ2-1; no clear D. The CDR3, as DNA: TGCAGTGCTTTCCAGGTTAATCCCTACAATGAGCAGTTCTTC. Protein product: CSAFQVNPYNEQFF.